Listed below are T cell receptor beta chains from one sample, sequenced in a study of blood T cell repertoires in COVID-19. The data were produced by immunoSEQ multiplex PCR, yet TCRdb's version contains in-frame clones alone and is incomplete. Of about 35,000 clones listed, approximately 89% are singletons. The material sequenced was peripheral blood. The receptors were sampled from a human donor in a cohort sampled during active COVID-19. Each CDR3 is given with its conserved first and last residue. Each record gives: D gene, clone size, V gene, J gene, CDR3 protein, CDR3 DNA. D genes are given only for firm matches. Part of the rows lack a size; the others show once, few, many or a class for expanded clones.

>NA|NA|TRBV18|TRBJ1-2
CASSREMEVGYGYTF
TGTGCCAGCTCGAGGGAGATGGAAGTCGGGTATGGCTACACCTTC
>TRBD1|NA|TRBV24-1|TRBJ2-3
CATGPTGSTDTQYF
TGTGCCACGGGACCGACAGGGTCCACAGATACGCAGTATTTT
>NA|few|TRBV11-2|TRBJ2-7
CASSLDGGSSYEQYF
TGTGCCAGCAGCTTAGACGGGGGTAGCTCCTACGAGCAGTACTTC
>NA|NA|TRBV6-2/TRBV6-3|TRBJ2-3
CASSQSPGTSTDTQYF
TGTGCCAGCAGTCAATCTCCCGGGACAAGCACAGATACGCAGTATTTT
>TRBD1|NA|TRBV9|TRBJ1-1
CASSLRDSLGEAFF
TGTGCCAGCAGCCTGCGGGACAGCCTGGGTGAAGCTTTCTTT
>NA|NA|TRBV10-1|TRBJ1-1
CASSEEGGTEAFF
TGCGCCAGCAGTGAAGAGGGAGGCACTGAAGCTTTCTTT
>TRBD2|NA|TRBV11-2|TRBJ2-5
CASSLGLRAGGQETQYF
TGTGCCAGCAGCTTAGGACTCCGGGCGGGGGGGCAAGAGACCCAGTACTTC
>NA|once|TRBV2|TRBJ2-2
CASSGVRTANTGELFF
TGTGCCAGCAGTGGCGTACGGACAGCGAACACCGGGGAGCTGTTTTTT
>NA|NA|TRBV9|TRBJ1-1
CASSGQDGLGAFF
TGTGCCAGCAGCGGACAGGATGGACTAGGAGCTTTCTTT
>NA|NA|TRBV29-1|TRBJ2-7
CSVGGRGALPSYEQYF
TGCAGCGTTGGAGGTCGGGGAGCTCTCCCTTCCTACGAGCAGTACTTC
>TRBD1|NA|TRBV24-1|TRBJ2-5
CATGSTGVGSRETQYF
TGTGCCACCGGTTCAACAGGGGTCGGATCTCGGGAGACCCAGTACTTC
>TRBD1|NA|TRBV6-2/TRBV6-3|TRBJ2-3
CASSVRDRGTDTQYF
TGTGCCAGCAGCGTCCGGGACAGGGGTACAGATACGCAGTATTTT
>NA|NA|TRBV7-8|TRBJ1-6
CASSPGYRNSPLHF
TGTGCCAGCAGCCCGGGGTACCGAAATTCACCCCTCCACTTT
>TRBD1|NA|TRBV5-1|TRBJ1-2
CASKQGSRNYGYTF
TGCGCCAGCAAACAGGGGTCCAGGAACTATGGCTACACCTTC
>NA|NA|TRBV12-1|TRBJ1-5
CASSLGGACNQPQHF
TGTGCCAGCAGCTTAGGGGGGGCGTGCAATCAGCCCCAGCATTTT
>TRBD1|once|TRBV6-2/TRBV6-3|TRBJ2-7
CASSDAPGQGRGEQYF
TGTGCCAGCAGTGACGCCCCGGGACAGGGGAGAGGCGAGCAGTACTTC
>NA|once|TRBV10-2|TRBJ2-7
CASSDWNRNSYEQYF
TGCGCCAGCAGTGATTGGAACAGAAACTCCTACGAGCAGTACTTC
>TRBD1|NA|TRBV7-9|TRBJ1-5
CASSLAGDRSQPQHF
TGTGCCAGCAGCTTAGCGGGGGACAGGTCTCAGCCCCAGCATTTT
>NA|once|TRBV27|TRBJ2-1
CASRLGGGPYNEQFF
TGTGCCAGCAGGTTAGGGGGGGGGCCCTACAATGAGCAGTTCTTC
>TRBD1|NA|TRBV7-2|TRBJ1-2
CASSHGGQGGGYNWGYTF
TGTGCCAGCAGCCACGGAGGACAGGGGGGAGGGTATAACTGGGGCTACACCTTC
>TRBD1|NA|TRBV19|TRBJ2-6
CASSKTGTLSGANVLTF
TGTGCCAGTAGTAAGACAGGGACCCTCTCTGGGGCCAACGTCCTGACTTTC
>TRBD1|few|TRBV14|TRBJ1-3
CASSQGTAGNTIYF
TGTGCCAGCAGCCAGGGGACAGCTGGAAACACCATATATTTT
>NA|NA|TRBV4-1|TRBJ1-5
CASSWGTRGSNQPQHF
TGCGCCAGCAGCTGGGGCACGCGGGGAAGCAATCAGCCCCAGCATTTT
>NA|NA|TRBV19|TRBJ2-1
CASSPRGYNEQFF
TGTGCCAGTAGTCCCAGGGGTTACAATGAGCAGTTCTTC
>NA|NA|TRBV19|TRBJ2-7
CASSILTGGAYEQYF
TGTGCCAGTAGTATCCTGACAGGTGGGGCCTACGAGCAGTACTTC
>TRBD1|NA|TRBV7-2|TRBJ1-1
CASSTRAGGPEAFF
TGTGCCAGCAGCACACGCGCAGGGGGCCCTGAAGCTTTCTTT
>TRBD2|NA|TRBV10-3|TRBJ2-1
CAISERGTSGGTSYNEQFF
TGTGCCATCAGTGAGCGGGGGACTAGCGGGGGAACGAGCTACAATGAGCAGTTCTTC
>NA|NA|TRBV3-1/TRBV3-2|TRBJ2-7
CASSHDGAYEQYF
TGTGCCAGCAGCCATGACGGAGCCTACGAGCAGTACTTC
>TRBD1|NA|TRBV5-8|TRBJ2-7
CASRLTGGNEQYF
TGTGCCAGCAGGTTGACAGGGGGTAACGAGCAGTACTTC
>TRBD1|NA|TRBV6-5|TRBJ1-2
CASSYSTGDNYGYTF
TGTGCCAGCAGTTACTCTACAGGGGATAACTATGGCTACACCTTC
>TRBD2|NA|TRBV9|TRBJ2-3
CASSGGRTSGTDTQYF
TGTGCCAGCAGCGGTGGCCGGACTAGCGGCACAGATACGCAGTATTTT
>TRBD1|NA|TRBV7-9|TRBJ1-2
CASSLRDRENNYGYTF
TGTGCCAGCAGCCTTCGGGACAGGGAGAATAACTATGGCTACACCTTC
>NA|NA|TRBV27|TRBJ2-7
CASSPSGGPYEQYF
TGTGCCAGCAGTCCTTCAGGGGGGCCCTACGAGCAGTACTTC
>TRBD1|NA|TRBV11-2|TRBJ1-5
CASSLQGDQPQHF
TGTGCCAGCAGCTTACAGGGGGATCAGCCCCAGCATTTT
>NA|NA|TRBV4-2|TRBJ1-1
CASSQEVGWNTEAFF
TGTGCCAGCAGCCAAGAGGTCGGGTGGAACACTGAAGCTTTCTTT
>NA|NA|TRBV6-2/TRBV6-3|TRBJ2-3
CASSSGVRTDTQYF
TGTGCCAGCAGCTCGGGGGTCCGCACAGATACGCAGTATTTT
>NA|NA|TRBV5-4|TRBJ2-7
CASSLGQREQYF
TGTGCCAGCAGCTTGGGACAGCGCGAGCAGTACTTC
>TRBD1|once|TRBV5-6|TRBJ1-6
CASSWGQGDSPLHF
TGTGCCAGCAGCTGGGGACAGGGGGACTCACCCCTCCACTTT
>NA|once|TRBV7-9|TRBJ1-1
CASNYGYTEAFF
TGTGCCAGCAACTATGGGTACACTGAAGCTTTCTTT
>TRBD1|NA|TRBV19|TRBJ1-2
CASSTGTGGNYGYTF
TGTGCCAGTAGTACGGGGACAGGGGGAAACTATGGCTACACCTTC
>NA|NA|TRBV15|TRBJ2-7
CATSRDLDRAPYEQYF
TGTGCCACCAGCAGAGATCTCGACAGAGCACCCTACGAGCAGTACTTC
>NA|NA|TRBV7-2|TRBJ2-1
CASSLLNSPSYNEQFF
TGTGCCAGCAGCTTATTGAACAGTCCCTCCTACAATGAGCAGTTCTTC
>TRBD1|NA|TRBV5-1|TRBJ1-5
CASSLGDREHQPQHF
TGCGCCAGCAGCCTGGGGGACAGGGAGCATCAGCCCCAGCATTTT
>NA|NA|TRBV6-5|TRBJ1-1
CASSSKSGNTEAFF
TGTGCCAGCAGTTCTAAGAGTGGGAACACTGAAGCTTTCTTT
>TRBD2|NA|TRBV10-3|TRBJ2-7
CAIAGGGAYEQYF
TGTGCCATCGCCGGCGGGGGGGCGTACGAGCAGTACTTC
>TRBD1|NA|TRBV5-4|TRBJ2-7
CASSSGQNPYEQYF
TGTGCCAGCAGCTCGGGACAGAATCCCTACGAGCAGTACTTC
>TRBD2|NA|TRBV5-4|TRBJ2-7
CASSLTSGGAFVYEQYF
TGTGCCAGCAGCTTGACTAGCGGGGGGGCCTTTGTGTACGAGCAGTACTTC
>NA|NA|TRBV14|TRBJ1-1
CASSQGQNTEAFF
TGTGCCAGCAGCCAAGGTCAGAACACTGAAGCTTTCTTT
>TRBD1|NA|TRBV4-3|TRBJ1-2
CASSQDGTGLYGYTF
TGCGCCAGCAGCCAAGATGGGACAGGCCTATATGGCTACACCTTC
>NA|NA|TRBV6-6|TRBJ1-4
CASSRTPSAPRSPNEKLFF
TGTGCCAGCAGCCGAACCCCGTCCGCCCCCAGGTCCCCTAATGAAAAACTGTTTTTT
>TRBD1|NA|TRBV28|TRBJ1-5
CASREGTGRRSNQPQHF
TGTGCCAGCAGGGAGGGGACAGGGAGAAGGAGCAATCAGCCCCAGCATTTT
>TRBD1|NA|TRBV7-2|TRBJ1-2
CASSSGTGNYGYTF
TGTGCCAGCAGCTCCGGGACAGGCAACTATGGCTACACCTTC